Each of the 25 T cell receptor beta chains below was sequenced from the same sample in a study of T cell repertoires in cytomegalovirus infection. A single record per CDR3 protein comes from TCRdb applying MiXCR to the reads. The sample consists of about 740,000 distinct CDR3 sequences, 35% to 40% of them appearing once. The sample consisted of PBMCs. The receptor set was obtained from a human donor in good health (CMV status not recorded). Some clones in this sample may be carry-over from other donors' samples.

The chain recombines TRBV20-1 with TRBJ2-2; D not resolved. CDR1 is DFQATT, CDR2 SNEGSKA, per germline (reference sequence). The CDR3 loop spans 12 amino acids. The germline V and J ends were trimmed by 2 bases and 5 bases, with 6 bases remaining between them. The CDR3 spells CSARQGTGELFF. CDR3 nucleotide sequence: TGCAGTGCTAGACAAGGAACCGGGGAGCTGTTTTTT.

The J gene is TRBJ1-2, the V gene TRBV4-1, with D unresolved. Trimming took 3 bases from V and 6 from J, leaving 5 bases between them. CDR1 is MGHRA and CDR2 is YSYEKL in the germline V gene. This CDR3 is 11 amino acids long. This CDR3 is CASSHGNGYTF. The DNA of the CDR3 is TGCGCCAGCAGCCATGGGAATGGCTACACCTTC.

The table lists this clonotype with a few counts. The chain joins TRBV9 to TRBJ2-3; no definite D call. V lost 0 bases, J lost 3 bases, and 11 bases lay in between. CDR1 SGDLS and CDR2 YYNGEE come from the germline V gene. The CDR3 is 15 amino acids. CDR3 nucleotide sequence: TGTGCCAGCAGCGTAGCCGGTTCGAGGACAGATACGCAGTATTTT. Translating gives CASSVAGSRTDTQYF.

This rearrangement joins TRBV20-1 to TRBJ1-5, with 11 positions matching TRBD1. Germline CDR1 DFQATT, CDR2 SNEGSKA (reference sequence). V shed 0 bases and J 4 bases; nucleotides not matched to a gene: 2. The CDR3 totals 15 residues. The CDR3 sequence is CSAREGDRGNQPQHF. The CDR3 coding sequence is TGCAGTGCTAGAGAGGGGGACAGGGGGAATCAGCCCCAGCATTTT.

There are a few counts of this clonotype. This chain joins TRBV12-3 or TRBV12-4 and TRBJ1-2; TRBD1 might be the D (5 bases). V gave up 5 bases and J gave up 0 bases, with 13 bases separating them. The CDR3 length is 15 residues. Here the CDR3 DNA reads TGTGCCAGCAGTCCCACTGGGACCTCTAACTATGGCTACACCTTC. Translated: CASSPTGTSNYGYTF.

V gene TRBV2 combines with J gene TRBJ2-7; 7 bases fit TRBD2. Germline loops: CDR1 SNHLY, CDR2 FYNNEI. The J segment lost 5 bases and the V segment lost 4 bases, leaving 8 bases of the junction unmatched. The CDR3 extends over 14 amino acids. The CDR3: CASSAPGTTNEQYF. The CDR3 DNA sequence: TGTGCCAGCAGTGCCCCCGGGACTACGAACGAGCAGTACTTC. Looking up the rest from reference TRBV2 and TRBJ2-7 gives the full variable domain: EPEVTQTPSHQVTQMGQEVILRCVPISNHLYFYWYRQILGQKVEFLVSFYNNEISEKSEIFDDQFSVERPDGSNFTLKIRSTKLEDSAMYFCASSAPGTTNEQYFGPGTRLTVT.

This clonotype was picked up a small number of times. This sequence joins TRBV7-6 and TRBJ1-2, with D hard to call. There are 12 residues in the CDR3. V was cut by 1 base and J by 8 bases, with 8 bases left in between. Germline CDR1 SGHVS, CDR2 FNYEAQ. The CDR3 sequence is CASSLDMRGYTF. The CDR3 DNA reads TGTGCCAGCAGCTTAGATATGCGCGGCTACACCTTC.

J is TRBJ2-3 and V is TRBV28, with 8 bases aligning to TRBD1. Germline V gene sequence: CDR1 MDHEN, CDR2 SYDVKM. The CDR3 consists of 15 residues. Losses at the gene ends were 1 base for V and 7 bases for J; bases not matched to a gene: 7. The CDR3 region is CASSLSGTGLNTQYF. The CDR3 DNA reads TGTGCCAGCAGTTTATCTGGGACAGGTCTAAATACGCAGTATTTT.

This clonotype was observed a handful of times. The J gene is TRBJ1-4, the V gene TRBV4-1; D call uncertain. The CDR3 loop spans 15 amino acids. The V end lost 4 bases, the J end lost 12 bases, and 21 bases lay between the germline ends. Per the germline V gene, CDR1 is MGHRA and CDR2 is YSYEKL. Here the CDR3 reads CASSPATLPLLELFF. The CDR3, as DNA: TGCGCCAGCAGCCCAGCGACTCTGCCTCTTCTGGAACTGTTTTTT.

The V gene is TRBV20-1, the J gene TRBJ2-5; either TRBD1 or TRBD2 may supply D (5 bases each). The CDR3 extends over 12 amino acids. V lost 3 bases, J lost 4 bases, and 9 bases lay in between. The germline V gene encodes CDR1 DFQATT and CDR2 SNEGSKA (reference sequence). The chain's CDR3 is CSASGAPETQYF. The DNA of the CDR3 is TGCAGTGCTAGCGGGGCCCCAGAGACCCAGTACTTC.

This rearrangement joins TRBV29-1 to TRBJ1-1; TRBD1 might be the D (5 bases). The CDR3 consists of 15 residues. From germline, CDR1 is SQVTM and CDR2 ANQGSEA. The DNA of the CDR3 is TGCAGTGTCGACAGCTATATCATTATGAACACTGAAGCTTTCTTT. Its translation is CSVDSYIIMNTEAFF. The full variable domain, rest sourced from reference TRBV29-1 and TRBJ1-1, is SAVISQKPSRDICQRGTSLTIQCQVDSQVTMMFWYRQQPGQSLTLIATANQGSEATYESGFVIDKFPISRPNLTFSTLTVSNMSPEDSSIYLCSVDSYIIMNTEAFFGQGTRLTVV.

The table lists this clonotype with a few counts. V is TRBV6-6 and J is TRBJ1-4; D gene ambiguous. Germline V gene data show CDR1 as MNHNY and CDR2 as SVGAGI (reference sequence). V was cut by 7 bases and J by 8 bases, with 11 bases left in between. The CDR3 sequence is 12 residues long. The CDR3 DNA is TGTGCCAGCACCTCAGGTTGGGAAAAACTGTTTTTT. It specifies CASTSGWEKLFF.

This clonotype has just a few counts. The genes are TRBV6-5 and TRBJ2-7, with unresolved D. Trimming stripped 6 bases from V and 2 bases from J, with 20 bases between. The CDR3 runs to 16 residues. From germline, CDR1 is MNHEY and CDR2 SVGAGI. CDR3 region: CASRSGTFSRTYEQYF. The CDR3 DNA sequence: TGTGCCAGCAGATCCGGCACGTTCTCGCGGACCTACGAGCAGTACTTC.

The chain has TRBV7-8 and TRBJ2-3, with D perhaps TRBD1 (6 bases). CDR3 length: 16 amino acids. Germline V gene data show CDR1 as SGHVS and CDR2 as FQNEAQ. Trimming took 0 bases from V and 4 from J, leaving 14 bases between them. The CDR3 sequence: CASSLATGLGPDTQYF. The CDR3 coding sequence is TGTGCCAGCAGCTTAGCGACAGGCTTGGGCCCAGATACGCAGTATTTT.

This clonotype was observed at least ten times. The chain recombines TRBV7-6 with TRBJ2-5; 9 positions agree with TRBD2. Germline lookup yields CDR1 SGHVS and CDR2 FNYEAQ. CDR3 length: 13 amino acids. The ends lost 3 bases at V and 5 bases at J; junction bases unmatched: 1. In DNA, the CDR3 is TGTGCCAGCAGCTTGGGACTAGCTGAGACCCAGTACTTC. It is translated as CASSLGLAETQYF.

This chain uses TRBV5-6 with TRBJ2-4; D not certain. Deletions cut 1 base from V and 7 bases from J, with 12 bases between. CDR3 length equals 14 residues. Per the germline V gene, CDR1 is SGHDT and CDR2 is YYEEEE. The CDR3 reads CASSLFSGLNIQYF. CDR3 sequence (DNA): TGTGCCAGCAGCTTGTTCTCGGGCTTGAACATTCAGTACTTC.

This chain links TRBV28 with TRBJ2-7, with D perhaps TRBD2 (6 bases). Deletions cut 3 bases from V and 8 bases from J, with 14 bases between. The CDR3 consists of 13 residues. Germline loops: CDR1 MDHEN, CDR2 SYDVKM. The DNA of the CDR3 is TGTGCCAGCAGTTTGGGACGGGGGACCAAGCAGTACTTC. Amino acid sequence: CASSLGRGTKQYF.

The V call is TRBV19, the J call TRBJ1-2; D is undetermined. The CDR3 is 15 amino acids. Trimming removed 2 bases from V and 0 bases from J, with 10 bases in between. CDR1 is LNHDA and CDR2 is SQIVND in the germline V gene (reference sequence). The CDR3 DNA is TGTGCCAGTAGTATAAGGGCAGCAGCTAACTATGGCTACACCTTC. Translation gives CASSIRAAANYGYTF.

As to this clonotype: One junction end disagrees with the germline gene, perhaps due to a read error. The CDR3 DNA follows: TGTGCCACCAGTGATCGAGGGGGGAGCTACAAGGAGCAGTTCTTC. Translated, it gives CATSDRGGSYKEQFF. The chain uses TRBV24-1 and TRBJ2-1; D may correspond to TRBD1 or TRBD2 (6 bases each). The CDR3 has 15 amino acids. CDR1 and CDR2 from the germline V gene are KGHDR and SFDVKD.

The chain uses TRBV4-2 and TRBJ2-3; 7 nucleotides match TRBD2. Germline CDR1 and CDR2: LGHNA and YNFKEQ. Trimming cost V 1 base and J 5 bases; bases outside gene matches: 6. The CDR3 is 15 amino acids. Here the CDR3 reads CASSQGPSGEDTQYF. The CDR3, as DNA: TGTGCCAGCAGCCAAGGGCCTAGCGGAGAAGATACGCAGTATTTT.

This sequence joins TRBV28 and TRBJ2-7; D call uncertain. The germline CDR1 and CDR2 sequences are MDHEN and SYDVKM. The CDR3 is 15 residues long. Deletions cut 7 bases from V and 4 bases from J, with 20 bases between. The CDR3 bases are TGTGCCAGCACCCCCCAGAGCAGGCTCGTGTACGAGCAGTACTTC. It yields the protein CASTPQSRLVYEQYF.

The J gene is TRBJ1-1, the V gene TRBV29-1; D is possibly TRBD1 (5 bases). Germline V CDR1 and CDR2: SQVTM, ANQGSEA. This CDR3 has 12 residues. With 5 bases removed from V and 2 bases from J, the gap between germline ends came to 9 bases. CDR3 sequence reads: CSVKGVNTEAFF. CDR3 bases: TGCAGCGTTAAAGGGGTTAACACTGAAGCTTTCTTT.

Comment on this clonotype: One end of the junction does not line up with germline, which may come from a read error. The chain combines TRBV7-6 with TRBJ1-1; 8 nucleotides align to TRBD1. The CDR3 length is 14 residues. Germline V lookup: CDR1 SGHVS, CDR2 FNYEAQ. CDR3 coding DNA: TGTGCCAGCATCTTAGGGTCAGGGGGCGGTGGAGCTTTCTTT. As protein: CASILGSGGGGAFF. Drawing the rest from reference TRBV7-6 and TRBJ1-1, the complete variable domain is GAGVSQSPRYKVTKRGQDVALRCDPISGHVSLYWYRQALGQGPEFLTYFNYEAQQDKSGLPNDRFSAERPEGSISTLTIQRTEQRDSAMYRCASILGSGGGGAFFGQGTRLTVV.

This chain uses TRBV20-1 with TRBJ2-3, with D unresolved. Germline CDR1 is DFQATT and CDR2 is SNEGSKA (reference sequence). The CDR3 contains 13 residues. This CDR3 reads CSFTSTYTDTQYF. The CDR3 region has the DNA TGCAGCTTTACCTCTACGTACACAGATACGCAGTATTTT.

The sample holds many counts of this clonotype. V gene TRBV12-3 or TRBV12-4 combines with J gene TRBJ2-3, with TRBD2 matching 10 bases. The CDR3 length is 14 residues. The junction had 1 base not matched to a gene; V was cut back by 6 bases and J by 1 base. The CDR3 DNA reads TGTGCCAGCAGGCTAGCGGGAGGCACAGATACGCAGTATTTT. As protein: CASRLAGGTDTQYF.